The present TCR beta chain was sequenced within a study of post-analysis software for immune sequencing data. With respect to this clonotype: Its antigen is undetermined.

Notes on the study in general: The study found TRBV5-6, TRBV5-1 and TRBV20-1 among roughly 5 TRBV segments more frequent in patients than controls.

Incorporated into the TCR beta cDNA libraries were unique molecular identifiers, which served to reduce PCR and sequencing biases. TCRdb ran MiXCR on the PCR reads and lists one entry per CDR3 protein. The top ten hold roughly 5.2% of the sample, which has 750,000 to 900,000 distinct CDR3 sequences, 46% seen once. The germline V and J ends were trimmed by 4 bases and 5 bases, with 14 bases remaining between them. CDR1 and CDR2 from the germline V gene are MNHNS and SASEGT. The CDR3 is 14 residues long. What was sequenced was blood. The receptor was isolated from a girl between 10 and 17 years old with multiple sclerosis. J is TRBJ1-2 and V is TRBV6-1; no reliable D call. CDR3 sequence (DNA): TGTGCCAGCAGTGGGAGGGCCATAGGGTATGGCTACACCTTC. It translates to CASSGRAIGYGYTF.